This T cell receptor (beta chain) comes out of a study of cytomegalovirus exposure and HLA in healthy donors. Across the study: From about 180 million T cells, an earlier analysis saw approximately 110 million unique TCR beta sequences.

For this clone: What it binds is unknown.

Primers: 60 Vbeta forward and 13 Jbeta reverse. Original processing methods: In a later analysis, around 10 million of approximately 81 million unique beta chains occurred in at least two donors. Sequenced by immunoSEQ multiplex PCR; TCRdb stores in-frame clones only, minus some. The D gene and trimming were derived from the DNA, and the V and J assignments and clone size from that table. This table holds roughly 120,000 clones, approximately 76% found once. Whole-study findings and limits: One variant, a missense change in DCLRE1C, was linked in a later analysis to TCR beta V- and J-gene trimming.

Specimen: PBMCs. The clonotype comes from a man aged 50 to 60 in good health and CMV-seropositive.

The CDR3 sequence: CASSFGQGGETQYF. In DNA form, the CDR3 reads TGTGCCAGCAGCTTCGGACAGGGAGGGGAGACCCAGTACTTC. The chain carries TRBV5-4 and TRBJ2-5; D is perhaps TRBD1 (8 bases). V was pared by 2 bases and J by 5 bases, with 13 bases between. CDR3 length: 14 residues. The V gene's germline CDR1 is SGHNT and CDR2 YYREEE (reference sequence).